The 18 T cell receptor beta chains reported below all come from one sample, sequenced in a study of blood T cells in healthy people across ages. PCR was performed a second time for roughly 7 to 11 cycles using a sample-barcoded 5' primer and a J-beta primer mix. TCRdb fed the 5' RACE reads into MiXCR, producing one record per CDR3 protein. The sample yields 750,000 to 950,000 distinct CDR3 sequences, 53% seen once. Source material: blood. These receptor sequences come from a man at least 80 years old in good health.

This rearrangement joins TRBV24-1 to TRBJ2-2, with unresolved D. CDR1 is KGHDR, CDR2 SFDVKD, per germline. The length of the CDR3 is 15 residues. V was trimmed by 1 base and J by 2 bases, leaving 7 bases between them. CDR3 sequence: CATSDFGKNTGELFF. The CDR3 nucleotides are TGTGCCACCAGTGATTTTGGAAAAAACACCGGGGAGCTGTTTTTT.

The CDR3 reads CASSPLSASPGANVLTF. CDR3 nucleotide sequence: TGTGCCAGCTCACCACTGTCGGCTTCCCCCGGGGCCAACGTCCTGACTTTC. This chain uses TRBV18 with TRBJ2-6, with D hard to call. V shed 1 base and J shed 4 bases, with 14 bases lying between them. Germline-derived CDR1 and CDR2 are KGHSH and LQKENI. The CDR3 sequence is 17 residues long.

The chain carries TRBV6-5 and TRBJ2-6; D ambiguous. Deletions cut 2 bases from V and 0 bases from J, with 8 bases between. This CDR3 spans 16 amino acids. CDR1 MNHEY and CDR2 SVGAGI come from the germline V gene. Here the CDR3 DNA reads TGTGCCAGCAGTTACGGCCTAAGCTCTGGGGCCAACGTCCTGACTTTC. Its protein is CASSYGLSSGANVLTF.

The rearrangement uses TRBV6-6 and TRBJ2-5; TRBD1 agrees at 9 bases. The J call may not be correct, given that the DNA end is closer to TRBJ2-7. The CDR3 spans 13 residues. The germline V gene encodes CDR1 MNHNY and CDR2 SVGAGI (reference sequence). The CDR3 nucleotides read TGTGCCTCGAAGACAGGGGGTATTTACGAGCAGTACTTC. Encoded protein: CASKTGGIYEQYF.

This clonotype was counted only a few times. The chain has TRBV11-2 and TRBJ1-2, with D hard to call. The CDR3 consists of 14 residues. The germline V gene has CDR1 SGHAT and CDR2 FQNNGV. The ends were cut back, 4 bases at V and 2 bases at J, with 11 bases in the middle. In DNA form, the CDR3 reads TGTGCCAGCAGCTCCATAGGAGGGAACTATGGCTACACCTTC. Translating it yields CASSSIGGNYGYTF.

The chain has TRBV20-1 and TRBJ2-7, with 9 bases identical to TRBD1. Germline V gene sequence: CDR1 DFQATT, CDR2 SNEGSKA (reference sequence). The CDR3 covers 15 residues. V was pared by 5 bases and J by 3 bases, with 11 bases of the junction left unmatched. The CDR3: CSAFMPDRGFYEQYF. DNA of the CDR3: TGCAGTGCTTTTATGCCGGACAGGGGTTTCTACGAGCAGTACTTC.

The V and J genes are TRBV5-1 and TRBJ2-5, with 15 bases that match TRBD2. V lost 5 bases, J lost 4 bases, and 9 bases stayed unmatched. The CDR3 spans 17 residues. CDR1 and CDR2 (germline): SGHRS, YFSETQ. The CDR3 DNA follows: TGCGCCAGCAGTTCCGGACTAGCGGGAGGGTCGGGAGAGACCCAGTACTTC. Its translation is CASSSGLAGGSGETQYF.

This clonotype occurred a few times. The chain carries TRBV20-1 and TRBJ2-1; unclear D gene. This CDR3 is built from 11 residues. Germline V lookup: CDR1 DFQATT, CDR2 SNEGSKA (reference sequence). With 1 base removed from V and 10 bases from J, the gap between germline ends came to 8 bases. The CDR3 loop is CSARVVNEQFF. Written as DNA, the CDR3 is TGCAGTGCTAGAGTAGTAAACGAGCAGTTCTTC.

V is TRBV20-1 and J is TRBJ2-3; a possible D gene is TRBD2 (5 bases). CDR3 length: 14 residues. The germline V and J ends were trimmed by 0 bases and 14 bases, with 21 bases remaining between them. CDR1 and CDR2 from the germline V gene are DFQATT and SNEGSKA (reference sequence). CDR3 bases: TGCAGTGCTAGAGAGCGGTGGAGGTCAGGATACGCGTATTTT. This sequence encodes CSARERWRSGYAYF.

V is TRBV10-3 and J is TRBJ2-3, with D possibly being TRBD1 (6 bases). The CDR3 is 14 residues long. V lost 10 bases and J lost 0, with 14 bases in between. Germline V lookup: CDR1 ENHRY, CDR2 SYGVKD. The DNA for the CDR3 is TGTGCCACGAAGGGGGACGGAAGCACAGATACGCAGTATTTT. Amino acids: CATKGDGSTDTQYF.

In DNA form, the CDR3 reads TGTGCCAGCAGTTGGAGAGGGGGACTAGCGGGAACCGGGGAGCTGTTTTTT. It translates to CASSWRGGLAGTGELFF. The V call is TRBV3-1, the J call TRBJ2-2; 13 bases fit TRBD2. V lost 6 bases to trimming and J lost 5 bases; unmatched junction nucleotides: 9. This CDR3 has 17 amino acids. From germline, CDR1 is LGHDT and CDR2 YNNKEL (reference sequence).

The genes are TRBV7-2 and TRBJ1-4; no definite D call. V lost 6 bases and J 5 bases, leaving 10 bases between the germline ends. CDR1 is SGHTA and CDR2 is FQGNSA in the germline V gene. The CDR3 sequence is 13 residues long. The CDR3 DNA is TGTGCCAGCAGGGGCAACCCAAATGAAAAACTGTTTTTT. It is translated as CASRGNPNEKLFF.

As for this clonotype: At one end the junction does not follow the germline gene, possibly because of a read error. The rearrangement uses TRBV7-9 and TRBJ2-7, with D perhaps TRBD2 (5 bases). The CDR3 is made up of 12 amino acids. The germline V gene has CDR1 SEHNR and CDR2 FQNEAQ (reference sequence). CDR3 residues: CASGLGRYEQYF. For the CDR3, the DNA is TGTGCCAGCGGCTTGGGGAGATACGAGCAGTACTTC.

V is TRBV11-1 and J is TRBJ2-5, with a possible D match to TRBD1 (6 bases). This CDR3 has 12 amino acids. CDR1 is SGHAT and CDR2 is FQDESV in the germline V gene (reference sequence). Between the trimmed V and J ends, which lost 5 bases and 11 bases, there was a span of 15 bases. CDR3 nucleotides: TGTGCCAGCAGCCCAAACAGGGAAGGGCAGTACTTC. Translation: CASSPNREGQYF.

In its sample, this clonotype was seen once. The chain combines TRBV29-1 with TRBJ1-4; D is unresolved. The V gene lost 3 bases and the J gene lost 8 bases, with 10 bases spanning the gap. Germline V CDR1 and CDR2: SQVTM, ANQGSEA. This CDR3 is built from 12 residues. CDR3 amino acids: CSVEGAAEKLFF. CDR3 DNA sequence: TGCAGCGTTGAGGGTGCGGCCGAAAAACTGTTTTTT.

This clonotype occurred once. The chain has TRBV20-1 and TRBJ2-1; D not resolved. Germline CDR1 reads DFQATT; CDR2 reads SNEGSKA (reference sequence). Trimming removed 4 bases at V and 0 bases at J, with 7 bases between. The CDR3 runs 13 residues. The CDR3 coding sequence is TGCAGTGCTATACGGAGCTCCTACAATGAGCAGTTCTTC. This encodes CSAIRSSYNEQFF.

The rearrangement joins TRBV28 to TRBJ2-3; 9 bases fit TRBD2. Germline V CDR1 and CDR2: MDHEN, SYDVKM. This CDR3 is built from 19 residues. Losses at the gene ends were 3 bases for V and 0 bases for J; bases not matched to a gene: 13. The CDR3 DNA reads as TGTGCCAGCAGTTTCCCCGCCGAGCGGGAGGCCATTAGCACAGATACGCAGTATTTT. Translation: CASSFPAEREAISTDTQYF.

A few counts support this clonotype. V usage is TRBV5-1 and J usage is TRBJ2-5; 12 nucleotides align to TRBD2. The CDR3 has 16 residues. CDR1 is SGHRS, CDR2 YFSETQ, per germline. The ends lost 4 bases at V and 11 bases at J; junction bases unmatched: 15. The DNA for the CDR3 is TGCGCCAGCAGCACCCGACTAGCGGGAGCCGTAGGGGAGCAGTACTTC. It codes for CASSTRLAGAVGEQYF.